This is a list of T cell receptor beta chains from one sample in a study of neurological immune-mediated disorders. TCRdb independently ran MiXCR on the 5' RACE reads; one entry per CDR3 protein. The sample contains about 60,000 distinct CDR3 sequences, about 4.2% of which appear only once. The specimen sequenced was PBMCs. The receptors stem from a man over 45 with multiple sclerosis. CDR3s include the opening cysteine and the closing phenylalanine or tryptophan. Fields, in order: J gene, D gene, V gene, clone size, CDR3 protein, CDR3 DNA. D genes are given only for firm matches. Rows give clone size only sometimes, using once, few, many, or a class for an expanded clone.

TRBJ1-5 | - | TRBV28 | many | CASSFVGGGRQPQNF | TGTGCCAGCAGTTTTGTCGGTGGGGGGCGTCAGCCCCAGAATTTT
TRBJ2-7 | - | TRBV12-3/TRBV12-4 | many | CASRAARSYEQYF | TGTGCCAGCAGGGCGGCCAGGTCCTACGAGCAGTACTTC
TRBJ2-7 | - | TRBV29-1 | many | CSVETGDYEQYF | TGCAGCGTTGAAACAGGAGACTACGAGCAGTACTTC
TRBJ2-1 | TRBD2 | TRBV20-1 | many | CGLTSGTYNEQFF | TGCGGTCTGACTAGCGGGACCTACAATGAGCAGTTCTTC
TRBJ2-1 | - | TRBV24-1 | many | CATSLNNEQFF | TGTGCCACCAGCCTTAACAATGAGCAGTTCTTC
TRBJ1-1 | - | TRBV7-2 | - | CASSSDQNTEAFF | TGTGCCAGCAGCTCGGACCAGAACACTGAAGCTTTCTTT
TRBJ2-7 | - | TRBV5-1 | many | CASSRTGSYEQYF | TGCGCCAGCTCACGGACCGGTTCCTACGAGCAGTACTTC
TRBJ2-7 | TRBD2 | TRBV4-1 | many | CASSQLSSGFMYEQYF | TGCGCCAGCAGCCAGCTATCTAGCGGATTTATGTACGAGCAGTACTTC
TRBJ2-7 | - | TRBV15 | many | CATSTRGGYEQYF | TGTGCCACCAGCACCAGGGGGGGCTACGAGCAGTACTTC
TRBJ2-7 | TRBD2 | TRBV20-1 | many | CSARRLAGPYKSYEQYF | TGCAGCGCAAGAAGACTAGCGGGGCCCTATAAATCCTACGAGCAGTACTTC
TRBJ2-3 | TRBD2 | TRBV14 | many | CASSHGAGAYDTQYF | TGTGCCAGCAGCCACGGAGCGGGAGCCTACGATACGCAGTATTTT
TRBJ2-3 | TRBD1 | TRBV27 | many | CASSLLGRGPADTQYF | TGTGCCAGCAGTTTATTGGGCAGGGGGCCAGCAGATACGCAGTATTTT
TRBJ2-7 | - | TRBV29-1 | many | CSVVDVSYEQYF | TGCAGCGTTGTGGATGTCTCCTACGAGCAGTACTTC
TRBJ2-7 | TRBD2 | TRBV5-5 | many | CANLAGAGHEQYF | TGTGCCAACCTAGCGGGAGCCGGCCACGAGCAGTACTTC
TRBJ2-6 | - | TRBV3-1 | few | CASSQARTSGANVLTF | TGTGCCAGCAGCCAAGCCCGTACCTCTGGGGCCAACGTCCTGACTTTC
TRBJ2-3 | - | TRBV6-6 | many | CASRNTDTQYF | TGTGCCAGCAGGAACACAGATACGCAGTATTTT
TRBJ2-7 | - | TRBV29-1 | - | CSVETNRERQYF | TGCAGCGTTGAAACAAACCGGGAAAGGCAGTACTTC
TRBJ2-2 | - | TRBV20-1 | many | CSARSPRENTGELFF | TGCAGTGCTAGGTCTCCGCGGGAGAACACCGGGGAGCTGTTTTTT
TRBJ2-3 | TRBD1 | TRBV12-3/TRBV12-4 | many | CASSTRTGRDTQYF | TGTGCCAGCAGTACGAGGACAGGGAGGGATACGCAGTATTTT
TRBJ2-1 | - | TRBV7-2 | many | CASSLFGNEQFF | TGTGCCAGCAGCTTATTCGGCAATGAGCAGTTCTTC
TRBJ1-6 | - | TRBV20-1 | few | CSSRDSNSPLHF | TGCAGTTCTAGAGATTCAAATTCACCCCTCCACTTT
TRBJ1-1 | - | TRBV7-3 | many | CASSPASNTEAFF | TGTGCCAGCAGCCCCGCATCGAACACTGAAGCTTTCTTT
TRBJ2-7 | - | TRBV5-1 | many | CASSAQGMWDEQYF | TGCGCCAGCAGCGCCCAGGGGATGTGGGACGAGCAGTACTTC
TRBJ1-6 | TRBD1 | TRBV29-1 | - | CSVLTGTANSPLHF | TGCAGCGTCCTGACCGGGACAGCTAATTCACCCCTCCACTTT
TRBJ2-1 | - | TRBV24-1 | many | CATSGQLAPTNEQFF | TGTGCCACCAGTGGGCAGCTAGCGCCTACCAATGAGCAGTTCTTC
TRBJ2-1 | TRBD1 | TRBV20-1 | - | CSAERTGGRDEQLF | TGCAGTGCTGAGAGGACAGGGGGCAGAGATGAGCAGCTCTTC
TRBJ1-1 | - | TRBV28 | many | CASSSTGARGTEAFF | TGTGCCAGCAGTTCGACCGGGGCGAGGGGAACTGAAGCTTTCTTT
TRBJ2-3 | - | TRBV6-1 | few | CASSDWGSPQDTQYF | TGTGCCAGCAGTGATTGGGGGAGCCCCCAAGATACGCAGTATTTT
TRBJ1-4 | - | TRBV20-1 | many | CSARRGSEEKLFF | TGCAGTGCTCGACGGGGATCGGAGGAAAAACTGTTTTTT
TRBJ2-1 | TRBD2 | TRBV7-9 | many | CASAWGSGGNEQFF | TGTGCCAGCGCTTGGGGTAGCGGGGGCAATGAGCAGTTCTTC
TRBJ2-3 | TRBD2 | TRBV20-1 | - | CSGTTSGRDTQYF | TGCAGTGGAACGACTAGCGGGAGGGATACGCAGTATTTT
TRBJ2-1 | TRBD2 | TRBV5-1 | many | CASSLGEGMSDNEQFF | TGCGCCAGCAGCCTGGGGGAGGGAATGTCGGACAATGAGCAGTTCTTC
TRBJ1-5 | - | TRBV28 | - | CASIGGPRQPQNF | TGTGCCAGCATAGGAGGTCCTCGCCAGCCCCAGAATTTT
TRBJ2-1 | - | TRBV9 | many | CASSVSGNEQFF | TGTGCCAGCAGCGTGTCAGGCAATGAGCAGTTCTTC
TRBJ2-6 | - | TRBV28 | few | CASSSPQGSSGANVLTF | TGTGCCAGCAGTTCCCCACAGGGTAGCTCTGGGGCCAACGTCCTGACTTTC
TRBJ2-3 | - | TRBV5-1 | many | CASSLEAVVRTDTQYF | TGCGCCAGCAGCTTGGAAGCGGTGGTCAGGACAGATACGCAGTATTTT
TRBJ2-3 | - | TRBV5-5 | - | CASSFWDLDTQYF | TGTGCCAGCAGCTTCTGGGATTTGGATACGCAGTATTTT
TRBJ1-6 | TRBD1 | TRBV12-3/TRBV12-4 | many | CASSPQGGLHSPLHF | TGTGCCAGCAGCCCCCAGGGGGGACTCCATTCACCCCTCCACTTT
TRBJ2-1 | - | TRBV6-5 | many | CASRARNEQFF | TGTGCCAGCAGGGCCAGGAATGAGCAGTTCTTC
TRBJ2-3 | TRBD1 | TRBV5-1 | few | CASSLAGQAADTQYF | TGCGCCAGCAGCTTGGCGGGACAGGCAGCAGATACGCAGTATTTT
TRBJ1-6 | - | TRBV6-5 | many | CASSRRSGVDSPLNF | TGTGCCAGCAGCCGGAGATCAGGGGTAGATTCACCCCTCAACTTT
TRBJ2-1 | - | TRBV11-2 | many | CASSLAGSYNEQFF | TGTGCCAGCAGCTTAGCGGGTTCCTACAATGAGCAGTTCTTC
TRBJ2-7 | - | TRBV11-2 | many | CASTLQVRNEQYF | TGTGCCAGCACCCTACAGGTACGGAACGAGCAGTACTTC
TRBJ2-7 | - | TRBV5-1 | - | CASSLSKGYEQYF | TGCGCCAGCAGCCTCAGCAAGGGCTACGAGCAGTACTTC
TRBJ2-3 | - | TRBV7-2 | - | CASSRLMEPGTDTQYF | TGTGCCAGCAGCCGCCTCATGGAGCCTGGCACAGATACGCAGTATTTT
TRBJ2-1 | TRBD1 | TRBV11-2 | - | CASSTGTGYNEQFF | TGTGCCAGCAGCACTGGGACAGGGTACAATGAGCAGTTCTTC
TRBJ2-5 | TRBD2 | TRBV29-1 | many | CSVAGTSGHHQETQYF | TGCAGCGTGGCCGGGACTAGCGGCCACCACCAAGAGACCCAGTACTTC
TRBJ2-1 | TRBD2 | TRBV28 | - | CASCLAEIRSYNEQFF | TGTGCCAGCTGCCTAGCGGAAATTCGCTCCTACAATGAGCAGTTCTTC
TRBJ1-5 | - | TRBV2 | many | CASNRAGHQPQHF | TGTGCCAGCAACCGGGCAGGGCACCAGCCCCAGCATTTT
TRBJ1-5 | - | TRBV20-1 | many | CSGGGEFQPQHF | TGCAGTGGGGGGGGGGAGTTCCAGCCCCAGCATTTT
TRBJ2-7 | TRBD2 | TRBV20-1 | many | CSARGSRLAGVYEQYF | TGCAGTGCTAGGGGGAGTCGGCTAGCGGGAGTCTACGAGCAGTACTTC
TRBJ2-7 | - | TRBV3-1 | - | CASSLARQIKVNEQYF | TGTGCCAGCAGCCTAGCCCGACAGATAAAAGTGAACGAGCAGTACTTC